This T cell receptor beta chain was identified in a study of cytomegalovirus exposure and HLA in healthy donors. Across the study: A preliminary data release comprised about 85 million unique TCRs obtained from HLA-typed donors.

Findings and limits, study-wide: In a later analysis, an Asian-associated ancestry cluster reportedly showed fewer N-insertions than the approximately 620-donor mean. In vitro experiments confirmed that a few CMV-associated chains were specific for CMV antigens. The investigators catalogued 150 to 200 TCR beta chains as cytomegalovirus-associated.

Trimming took off 1 base at V and 5 bases at J, with 9 bases between the two ends. The CDR3 is made up of 13 amino acids. CDR1 is SGDLS and CDR2 is YYNGEE in the germline V gene. Turning to this clone: Antigen unknown.

The PCR contained 60 Vbeta and 13 Jbeta primers. The method was immunoSEQ multiplex PCR; TCRdb's version includes in-frame clones alone and lacks a portion of them. Altogether fewer than 250,000 clones are present, 80% being singletons, with the ten largest covering roughly 0.99%. J is TRBJ1-2 and V is TRBV9; D call uncertain. The sample was PBMCs. The clonotype was recovered from a middle-aged woman in good health and CMV-seronegative. The DNA of the CDR3 is TGTGCCAGCAGCGTACTACAGAATTATGGCTACACCTTC. This gives the protein CASSVLQNYGYTF.